This T cell receptor (beta chain) comes out of a study of type 1 regulatory T cells. Study-level information: T-allo10 is an in vitro-generated, Tr1-enriched CD4 T cell product specific for alloantigen.

Each CDR3 protein gets one entry after TCRdb re-called the reads with MiXCR. The sample carries about 62,000 distinct CDR3 sequences, 60% to 65% recorded once. V shed 2 bases, J shed 5 bases, and the junction held 11 bases outside the gene matches. This CDR3 contains 17 residues. Germline V gene data show CDR1 as MDHEN and CDR2 as SYDVKM. Comment on this clonotype: The antigen is undetermined.

V gene TRBV28 combines with J gene TRBJ2-3; TRBD2 matches 9 bases. The source material was cultured non-Tr1 T cells, either the whole culture or a sorted T cell fraction (not recorded which). The source of this sequence is a human donor in good health. Here the CDR3 DNA reads TGTGCCAGCAGTTTAAGGTCCGGCGGGAGGGCAGGAGATACGCAGTATTTT. As protein: CASSLRSGGRAGDTQYF. The full variable domain, with the rest looked up from reference TRBV28 and TRBJ2-3, is DVKVTQSSRYLVKRTGEKVFLECVQDMDHENMFWYRQDPGLGLRLIYFSYDVKMKEKGDIPEGYSVSREKKERFSLILESASTNQTSMYLCASSLRSGGRAGDTQYFGPGTRLTVL.